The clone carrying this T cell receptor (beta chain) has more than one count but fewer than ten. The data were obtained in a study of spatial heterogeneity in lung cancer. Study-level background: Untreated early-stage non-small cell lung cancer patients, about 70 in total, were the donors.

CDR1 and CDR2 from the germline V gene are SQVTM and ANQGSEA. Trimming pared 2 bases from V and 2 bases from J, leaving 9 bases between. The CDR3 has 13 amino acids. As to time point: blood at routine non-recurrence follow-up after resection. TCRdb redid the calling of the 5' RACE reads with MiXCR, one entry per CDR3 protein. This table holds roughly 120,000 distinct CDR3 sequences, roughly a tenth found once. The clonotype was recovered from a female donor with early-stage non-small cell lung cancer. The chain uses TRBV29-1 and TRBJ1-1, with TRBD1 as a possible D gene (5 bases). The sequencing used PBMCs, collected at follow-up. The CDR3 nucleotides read TGCAGCGTTGAATGGCAGGGCAACACTGAAGCTTTCTTT. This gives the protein CSVEWQGNTEAFF.